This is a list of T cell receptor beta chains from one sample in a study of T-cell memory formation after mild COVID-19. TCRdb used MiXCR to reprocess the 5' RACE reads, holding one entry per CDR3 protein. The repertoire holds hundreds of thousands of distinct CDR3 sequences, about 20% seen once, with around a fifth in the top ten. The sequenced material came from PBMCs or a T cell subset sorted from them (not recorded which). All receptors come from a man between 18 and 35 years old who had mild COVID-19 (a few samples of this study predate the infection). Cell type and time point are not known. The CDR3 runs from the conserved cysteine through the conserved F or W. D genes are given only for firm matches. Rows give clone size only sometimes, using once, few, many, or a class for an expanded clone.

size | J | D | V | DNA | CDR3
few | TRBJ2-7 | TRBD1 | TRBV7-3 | TGTGCCAGCAGCCTACAGGGGGCTAGTATCTACGAGCAGTACTTC | CASSLQGASIYEQYF
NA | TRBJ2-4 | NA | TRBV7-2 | TGTGCCAGCAGCAAGAGTGCGGGTATTCAGTACATTCAGTACTTC | CASSKSAGIQYIQYF
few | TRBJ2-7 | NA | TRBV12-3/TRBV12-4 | TGTGCCAGCAGTTTGGAGAGCGGAACCTACGAGCAGTACTTC | CASSLESGTYEQYF
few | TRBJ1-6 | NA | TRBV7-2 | TGTGCCAGCAGCTTCTTACAGGGAAATTCACCCCTCCACTTT | CASSFLQGNSPLHF
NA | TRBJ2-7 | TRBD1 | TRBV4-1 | TGCGCCAGCAGCCCGGGACAGGGGGACGAGCAGTACTTC | CASSPGQGDEQYF
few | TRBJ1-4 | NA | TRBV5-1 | TGCGCCAGCAGCTCCAGCACCAACAGGGTCTCAACTAATGAAAAACTGTTTTTT | CASSSSTNRVSTNEKLFF
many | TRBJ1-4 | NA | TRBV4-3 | TGCGCCAGCAGCCAAGTGAGAGAGGGCTGGGGAGAAAAACTGTTTTTT | CASSQVREGWGEKLFF
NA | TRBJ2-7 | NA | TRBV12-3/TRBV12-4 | TGTGCCAGCACTCCCGGAGAACTCCTCTCCTACGAGCAGTACTTC | CASTPGELLSYEQYF
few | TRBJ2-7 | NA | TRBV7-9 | TGTGCCAGCAGCTCGCCCCCGATCTACGAGCAGTACTTC | CASSSPPIYEQYF
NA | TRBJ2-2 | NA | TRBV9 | TGTGCCAGCAGCGTAGCTTTTGAGGGGGGGCCTGGGGAGCTGTTTTTT | CASSVAFEGGPGELFF
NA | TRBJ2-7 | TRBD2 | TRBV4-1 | TGCGCCAGCAGCCAGACCTACGGGGGGTCCGAGCAGTACTTC | CASSQTYGGSEQYF
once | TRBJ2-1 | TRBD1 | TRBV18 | TGTGCCAGCTCACCAACCGGGACAGGGTTGCAGGATGAGCAGTTCTTC | CASSPTGTGLQDEQFF
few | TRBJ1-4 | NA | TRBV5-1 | TGCGCCAGCAGCTCGGGGGCGCCGGGTGAAAAACTGTTTTTT | CASSSGAPGEKLFF
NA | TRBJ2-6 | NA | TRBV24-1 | TGTGCCACCAGTGATCCAGGCCGACACGGTGGGGCCAACGTCCTGACTTTC | CATSDPGRHGGANVLTF
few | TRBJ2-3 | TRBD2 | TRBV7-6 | TGTGCCAGCAGCCCCCCGGGGGGTGGAGGGGTAGATACGCAGTATTTT | CASSPPGGGGVDTQYF
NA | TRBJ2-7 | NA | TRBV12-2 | TGTGCAAGTCAACGGCAGTCCTACGAGCAGTACTTC | CASQRQSYEQYF
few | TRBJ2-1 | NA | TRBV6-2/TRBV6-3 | TGTGCCAGCAGTTCCCATAGGGGCGGCACATACAATGAGCAGTTCTTC | CASSSHRGGTYNEQFF
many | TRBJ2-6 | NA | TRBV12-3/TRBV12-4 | TGTGCCAGCAGTTTGTTGAGCTCTGGGGCCAACGTCCTGACTTTC | CASSLLSSGANVLTF
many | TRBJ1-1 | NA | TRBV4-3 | TGCGCCAGCAGCCAAGTGGGGAGGGACACTGAAGCTTTCTTT | CASSQVGRDTEAFF
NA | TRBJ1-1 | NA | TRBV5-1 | TGCGCCAGCAGCCCGGAGGTTCTGGGCACTGAAGCTTTCTTT | CASSPEVLGTEAFF
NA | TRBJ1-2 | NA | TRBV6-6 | TGTGCCAGTTTCCCCTCCTTAGGGGACTATGGCTACACCTTC | CASFPSLGDYGYTF
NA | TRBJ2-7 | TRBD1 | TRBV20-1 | TGCAGTGCCATTAGTGCGGGACAGGGGGGGATCGAGCAGTACTTC | CSAISAGQGGIEQYF
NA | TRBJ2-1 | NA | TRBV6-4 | TGTGCCAGCAGTGTTGCGGCGGGGGCATACAATGAGCAGTTCTTC | CASSVAAGAYNEQFF